This T cell receptor (beta chain) is from a study of blood T cell repertoires in COVID-19. In the study overall: Whether acute or convalescent, the COVID-19 samples came from the United States, Italy and Spain. T cells, B-cell-depleted T cells, or PBMCs provided the cDNA or gDNA that served as material.

This CDR3 spans 13 amino acids. Looked up from germline, CDR1 is KGHSH and CDR2 is LQKENI. With V trimmed by 3 bases and J by 8 bases, 3 bases remained unmatched. Original methodology: Amplification with reference gene primers provided the estimates of nucleated cell counts. The table came from immunoSEQ multiplex PCR; TCRdb's copy has only in-frame clones and leaves some out. V, J and clone size derive from that table, while D and trimming were established from the DNA sequence. Of over 55,000 clones in the sample, around 82% are singletons; the top ten hold 7.5% to 9.5%. This sequence was found in a man aged 50-60 years with active COVID-19. Sequenced input: peripheral blood. The rearrangement joins TRBV18 to TRBJ2-2; TRBD1 aligns across 7 bases. The CDR3 is CASSPGTVGELFF. DNA for the CDR3: TGTGCCAGCTCACCCGGGACAGTAGGGGAGCTGTTTTTT.